Sequencing of this TCR gamma chain was carried out in a study of gamma-delta chains in newborns, infants, children. Across the whole study: Innate gammadelta T cells reportedly expand polyclonally right after birth, driven by microbial exposure, per the title.

TCRdb re-called the reads via CATT. Of approximately 840 gamma-chain clones detected, roughly 43% appear once; the ten largest clones hold 20% to 30%. As regards this clone: Distinct nucleotide sequences in the sample also encode this CDR3.

Germline CDR1 reads GITISATS; CDR2 reads ISYDGTV (reference sequence). The junction had 0 bases not matched to a gene; V was cut back by 0 bases and J by 1 base. This CDR3 is built from 13 residues. The chain has TRGV9 and TRGJ1 or TRGJ2. The J gene comes from matching the DNA to germline here; TCRdb lacks it. This sequence was found in a child who was a newborn, infant or young child, either healthy, febrile or measles-vaccinated (not recorded which). Sequenced material: blood. CDR3 in DNA: TGTGCCTTGTGGGAGGTGAATTATTATAAGAAACTCTTT. Its translation: CALWEVNYYKKLF.